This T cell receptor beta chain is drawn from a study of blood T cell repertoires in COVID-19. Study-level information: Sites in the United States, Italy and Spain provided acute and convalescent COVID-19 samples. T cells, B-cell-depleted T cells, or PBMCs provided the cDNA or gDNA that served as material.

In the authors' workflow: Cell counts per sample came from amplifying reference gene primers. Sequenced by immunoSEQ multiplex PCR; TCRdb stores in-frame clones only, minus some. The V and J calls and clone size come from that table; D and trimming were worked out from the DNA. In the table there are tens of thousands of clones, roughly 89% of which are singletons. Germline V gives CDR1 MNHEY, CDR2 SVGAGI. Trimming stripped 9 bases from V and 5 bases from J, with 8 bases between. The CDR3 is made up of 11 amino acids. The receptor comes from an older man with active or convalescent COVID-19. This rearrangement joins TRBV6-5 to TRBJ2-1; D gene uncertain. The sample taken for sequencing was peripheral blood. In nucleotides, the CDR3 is TGTGCCAGTTTCAGAAACAATGAGCAGTTCTTC. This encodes CASFRNNEQFF.